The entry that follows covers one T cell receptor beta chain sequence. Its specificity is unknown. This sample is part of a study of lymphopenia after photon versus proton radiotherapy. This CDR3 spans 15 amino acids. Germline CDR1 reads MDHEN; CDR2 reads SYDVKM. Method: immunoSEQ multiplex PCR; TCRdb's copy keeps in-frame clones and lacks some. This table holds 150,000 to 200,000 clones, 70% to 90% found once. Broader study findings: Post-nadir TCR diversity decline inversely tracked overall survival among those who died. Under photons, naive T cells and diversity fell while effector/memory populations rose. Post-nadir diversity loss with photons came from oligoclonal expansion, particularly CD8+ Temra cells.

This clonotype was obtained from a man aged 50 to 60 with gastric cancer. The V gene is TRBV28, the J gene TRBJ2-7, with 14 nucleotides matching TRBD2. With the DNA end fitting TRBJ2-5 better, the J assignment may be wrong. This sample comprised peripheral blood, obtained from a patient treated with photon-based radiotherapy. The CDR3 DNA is TGTGCCAGCAGTCCGACTAGCGGGGGGGTCAAGACCCAGTACTTC. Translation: CASSPTSGGVKTQYF.